Listed here is a single T cell receptor (beta chain). Its specificity is unknown. TCRdb's copy holds only in-frame clones and misses some; the assay was immunoSEQ multiplex PCR. The sample has about 140,000 clones; more than 80% are singletons. Germline-derived CDR1 and CDR2 are LGHDT and YNNKEL (reference sequence). CDR3 size: 14 residues. Trimming cost V 4 bases and J 3 bases, with 10 bases left between them. The sample is drawn from a study of T cell responses to AZD1222 COVID-19 vaccine. Whole-study results and caveats: Two AZD1222 doses significantly raised spike-specific TCR breadth and depth over controls. Baseline serostatus was positive in only six AZD1222 recipients.

The origin of this receptor is an adult in good health. The sample was peripheral blood, taken on day 0 of MenACWY control vaccination. V gene TRBV3-1 (or the pseudogene TRBV3-2) combines with J gene TRBJ1-5; D is unresolved. For the CDR3, the DNA is TGTGCCAGCAGCCCAGCAGGTTCCAATCAGCCCCAGCATTTT. Translation gives CASSPAGSNQPQHF.